These T cell receptor beta chains were read from a single sample in a study of early T cells in non-severe SARS-CoV-2 infection. TCRdb passed the 5' RACE reads through MiXCR, listing each CDR3 protein once. The sample carries around 70,000 distinct CDR3 sequences, about a tenth recorded once. The source was whole blood, collected at baseline. These receptors all stem from an adult who was a healthcare worker with PCR-confirmed SARS-CoV-2 infection or an uninfected control (not recorded which). The CDR3 runs from the conserved cysteine through the conserved F or W. The D gene is left open where the match is weak. For some rows the clone size is stated as once, few or many, or as a class when expanded; others skip it.

TGTGCCAGCAGCTGGAGCAGGGGTTACGAGCAGTACTTC CASSWSRGYEQYF TRBJ2-7 TRBV6-5 13 - -
TGCAGCGTTGCCCAGAGCCTTATTGGTTATGGCTACACCTTC CSVAQSLIGYGYTF TRBJ1-2 TRBV29-1 14 few -
TGTGCCAGCAGTTCCGCTAGCGGGGGGTCCTACGAGCAGTACTTC CASSSASGGSYEQYF TRBJ2-7 TRBV28 15 - TRBD2
TGCAGTGCTGGTGATGGGGTTAACAATCAGCCCCAGCATTTT CSAGDGVNNQPQHF TRBJ1-5 TRBV20-1 14 many -
TGTGCCAGCAGCGTACAACCGGGATACGAGCAGTACTTC CASSVQPGYEQYF TRBJ2-7 TRBV9 13 few -
TGCGCCAGCAGCCAAGATCGAGCGGACAGCTCCTACAATGAGCAGTTCTTC CASSQDRADSSYNEQFF TRBJ2-1 TRBV4-3 17 many -
TGCAGTGCCACCGGGACTAGTAATGCGGGAAGTGGGACCCAGTACTTC CSATGTSNAGSGTQYF TRBJ2-5 TRBV20-1 16 - TRBD2
TGTGCCAGCAGCCGCCGGACAGGGGGATTTTTGGACAATGAGCAGTTCTTC CASSRRTGGFLDNEQFF TRBJ2-1 TRBV11-3 17 - TRBD1
TGTGCCAGCAGTCGCCGACCGACAGTCTCCTACGAGCAGTACTTC CASSRRPTVSYEQYF TRBJ2-7 TRBV6-5 15 few -
TGTGCCAGCAGCCCCGGCAACGTTGAGCAGTTCTTC CASSPGNVEQFF TRBJ2-1 TRBV6-2/TRBV6-3 12 many -
TGCAGCGTTACGGACAGGGAATATGGCTACACCTTC CSVTDREYGYTF TRBJ1-2 TRBV29-1 12 - TRBD1
TGTGCCAGCAGCTTTTCTAGCGGGGGTGAGCAGTTCTTC CASSFSSGGEQFF TRBJ2-1 TRBV7-6 13 many TRBD2
TGTGCCAGCAGCAAAGGACTAGGGGGCTACGAGCAGGACTTC CASSKGLGGYEQDF TRBJ2-7 TRBV7-6 14 - -
TGTGCCAGCAGCTTAATACAGGGGGCCGGGGAGCTGTTTTTT CASSLIQGAGELFF TRBJ2-2 TRBV7-3 14 few TRBD1
TGTGCCAGCAGCTCACAGGGATTCAGGGAGCAGTTCTTC CASSSQGFREQFF TRBJ2-1 TRBV7-9 13 many -
TGTGCCAGCAGCGGCACAGGGGGACGAGAGACCCAGTACTTC CASSGTGGRETQYF TRBJ2-5 TRBV3-1 14 once TRBD1
TGCAGTGCTGATTCCCGAACGGGGTCCCAAGAGACCCAGTACTTC CSADSRTGSQETQYF TRBJ2-5 TRBV20-1 15 many -
TGTGCCAGCAGCCCAGACAGGGGGCGCACCGGGGAGCTGTTTTTT CASSPDRGRTGELFF TRBJ2-2 TRBV12-3/TRBV12-4 15 many TRBD1
TGTGCCAGCAGCCCGGGGACAGACCTCTTAACAGATACGCAGTATTTT CASSPGTDLLTDTQYF TRBJ2-3 TRBV5-8 16 - TRBD1
TGTGCCAGCAGTTCCCCGGGACTAGCGTCCTTC CASSSPGLASF TRBJ2-1 TRBV12-3/TRBV12-4 11 - TRBD2
TGTGCCAGCAGTTTCGTGGGTGCCTATAATTCACCCCTCCACTTT CASSFVGAYNSPLHF TRBJ1-6 TRBV12-3/TRBV12-4 15 - -
TGTGCCAGCAGTTACCCGGAGGGATCTGCGGGCACTGAAGCTTTCTTT CASSYPEGSAGTEAFF TRBJ1-1 TRBV6-2/TRBV6-3 16 - -
TGTGCCAGCAGCCAAAGATTCACCTACGAGCAGTACTTC CASSQRFTYEQYF TRBJ2-7 TRBV13 13 - -
TGTGCCAGCAGTCGTGCCCGGACAGCATCCTACGAGCAGTACTTC CASSRARTASYEQYF TRBJ2-7 TRBV28 15 - -
TGTGCCAGCAGCTTAGTATCTTCGGGACAGAGATCCTACGAGCAGTACTTC CASSLVSSGQRSYEQYF TRBJ2-7 TRBV7-8 17 - TRBD1
TGTGCCAGCAGCCCGTTTGGCCACTACGAGAACTACGAGCAGTACTTC CASSPFGHYENYEQYF TRBJ2-7 TRBV28 16 - -
TGTGCCAGCAGTACGGGTTCCGAGGGTACCGAGCAGTACTTC CASSTGSEGTEQYF TRBJ2-7 TRBV6-2/TRBV6-3 14 few -
TGCGCCAGCAGCCAAGTCGGGACTAAGGAGACCCAGTACTTC CASSQVGTKETQYF TRBJ2-5 TRBV4-1 14 many TRBD2
TGTGCCAGCAGCTTAGAGGCCGGGGAGCTGTTTTTT CASSLEAGELFF TRBJ2-2 TRBV7-9 12 - -
TGTGCCAGCAGCTCGAAGCGGGGTAGCACAGATACGCAGTATTTT CASSSKRGSTDTQYF TRBJ2-3 TRBV7-3 15 few TRBD2
TGTGCCAGCAGCGAGACCACAGGGGGCGGTCAGCCCCAGCATTTT CASSETTGGGQPQHF TRBJ1-5 TRBV9 15 - TRBD1
TGTGCCAGTAGTATAGCGTCCAGCTACAATGAGCAGTTCTTC CASSIASSYNEQFF TRBJ2-1 TRBV19 14 - -
TGTGCCAGCAGTTACTCTCCGGTTAACACTGAAGCTTTCTTT CASSYSPVNTEAFF TRBJ1-1 TRBV6-6 14 many -
TGCAGTGCCCGGACAGGGGGCGCTTCTGGGGCCAACGTCCTGACTTTC CSARTGGASGANVLTF TRBJ2-6 TRBV20-1 16 - TRBD1